The T cell receptor (beta chain) under discussion was sequenced for a study of cytomegalovirus exposure and HLA in healthy donors. In the case of this clone: The antigen remains unidentified.

The validation cohort, a group of some 120 subjects, included the donors and was separate from the roughly 670-subject first cohort. CDR1 and CDR2 from the germline V gene are MDHEN and SYDVKM. Trimming took 2 bases from V and 1 from J; bases not matched to a gene: 6. The CDR3 has 17 residues. Only in-frame clones appear in the TCRdb table, and some are missing; sequencing was by immunoSEQ multiplex PCR. The sample has 90,000 to 100,000 clones, roughly 84% seen once. Study conclusions and caveats: Some TCR beta chains (about 170 of them) were listed as cytomegalovirus-associated.

The sequence was obtained from a man younger than 35 in good health and CMV-seropositive. The sequenced sample consisted of PBMCs. The rearrangement joins TRBV28 to TRBJ1-5; 9 bases fit TRBD1. CDR3 nucleotides: TGTGCCAGCAGTTTAGGTCTGGGACAGGGCAGCAATCAGCCCCAGCATTTT. The encoded protein is CASSLGLGQGSNQPQHF.